These 29 T cell receptor beta chains originate from one sample sequenced in a study of cytomegalovirus exposure and HLA in healthy donors. Measured with immunoSEQ multiplex PCR; TCRdb has only the in-frame clones, and not every one. The table lists 85,000 to 95,000 clones, roughly 96% of them singletons, with roughly 0.78% in the top ten. The source material was PBMCs. Source of these receptors: a man younger than 35 in good health and CMV-seronegative.

This sequence joins TRBV5-1 and TRBJ1-2; possible D gene TRBD1, 6 bases. Trimming removed 0 bases from V and 0 bases from J, with 18 bases in between. The CDR3 loop spans 18 amino acids. CDR1 SGHRS and CDR2 YFSETQ come from the germline V gene. The CDR3 region has the DNA TGCGCCAGCAGCTTGGCCAATTTCGACAGGCCAGCTAACTATGGCTACACCTTC. It is translated as CASSLANFDRPANYGYTF. The complete variable domain, with remaining parts taken from reference TRBV5-1 and TRBJ1-2, reads KAGVTQTPRYLIKTRGQQVTLSCSPISGHRSVSWYQQTPGQGLQFLFEYFSETQRNKGNFPGRFSGRQFSNSRSEMNVSTLELGDSALYLCASSLANFDRPANYGYTFGSGTRLTVV.

This clone was counted only a few times. This chain connects TRBV5-6 to TRBJ1-4, with D possibly matching TRBD1 (6 bases). Between the trimmed V and J ends, which lost 1 base and 2 bases, there was a span of 12 bases. The CDR3 is made up of 16 amino acids. Germline-derived CDR1 and CDR2 are SGHDT and YYEEEE. The CDR3 loop is CASSLWFQGTNEKLFF. The CDR3 DNA is TGTGCCAGCAGCTTGTGGTTCCAGGGGACTAATGAAAAACTGTTTTTT.

V is TRBV7-8 and J is TRBJ1-3; tentative D call: TRBD1 (6 bases). Trimming removed 5 bases at V and 2 bases at J, with 19 bases between. The V gene's germline CDR1 is SGHVS and CDR2 FQNEAQ. The CDR3 length is 17 residues. This chain's CDR3 is CASSVYRAPAAGNTIYF. The CDR3 DNA reads as TGTGCCAGCAGCGTTTACAGGGCCCCAGCGGCTGGAAACACCATATATTTT.

Concerning this clone: Its ends do not fully match the called genes, so a read error is possible. This CDR3 reads CASSLARGKTEAFF. The CDR3 DNA follows: TGTGCTAGCAGCTTAGCAAGGGGTAAGACTGAAGCTTTCTTT. V gene TRBV7-7 combines with J gene TRBJ1-1; D perhaps matches TRBD1 (5 bases). CDR3 length: 14 residues. Germline CDR1 is SSHAT and CDR2 is FNYEAQ (reference sequence).

The J gene is TRBJ1-1, the V gene TRBV11-3, with 12 bases that match TRBD1. The ends lost 3 bases at V and 11 bases at J; junction bases unmatched: 10. The length of the CDR3 is 15 residues. CDR1 SGHNT and CDR2 YENEEA come from the germline V gene. This chain's CDR3 is CASSFSGQGAFRAFF. The DNA for the CDR3 is TGTGCCAGCAGCTTCTCGGGACAGGGGGCTTTTAGGGCTTTCTTT.

The chain is built from TRBV5-5 and TRBJ1-4; TRBD1 aligns across 9 bases. Germline V gives CDR1 SGHKS, CDR2 YYEKEE (reference sequence). Losses at the gene ends were 5 bases for V and 8 bases for J; bases not matched to a gene: 10. This CDR3 region has 15 residues. The CDR3, as DNA: TGTGCCAGCAGATTTCCGGGACAGGGTAACGAAAAACTGTTTTTT. As protein: CASRFPGQGNEKLFF.

The chain couples TRBV4-1 to TRBJ2-7; the D gene is possibly TRBD1 (5 bases). This CDR3 is 13 amino acids long. The V and J ends lost 1 base and 2 bases respectively, with 6 bases between them. In germline, CDR1 is MGHRA, CDR2 YSYEKL. The CDR3: CASSQARAYEQYF. The CDR3 DNA sequence: TGCGCCAGCAGCCAAGCCAGGGCCTACGAGCAGTACTTC.

The chain is built from TRBV15 and TRBJ1-5; D is uncertain. The CDR3 has 14 amino acids. Trimming left V 0 bases short and J 6 bases short, with 9 bases between. Germline loops: CDR1 LNHNV, CDR2 YYDKDF (reference sequence). In DNA form, the CDR3 reads TGTGCCACCAGCAGAGATGGGGAGGGTCAGCCCCAGCATTTT. This encodes CATSRDGEGQPQHF.

The CDR3 loop reads CATRGTLDTEAFF. In DNA form, the CDR3 reads TGTGCCACTCGCGGGACTCTGGACACTGAAGCTTTCTTT. This chain connects TRBV30 to TRBJ1-1; maybe TRBD1 (5 bases). The CDR3 loop spans 13 amino acids. Germline V lookup: CDR1 GTSNPN, CDR2 SVGIG (reference sequence). V gave up 8 bases and J gave up 3 bases, with 16 bases separating them.

This clone was seen only a few times. Distinct nucleotide sequences in the sample also encode this CDR3. The chain has TRBV5-1 and TRBJ1-1; weak D call: TRBD1 (6 bases). Trimming removed 0 bases at V and 5 bases at J, with 11 bases between. Per germline, CDR1 SGHRS and CDR2 YFSETQ. CDR3 length: 14 residues. The DNA for the CDR3 is TGCGCCAGCAGCTTGGAGCAGGGGCGGACTGAAGCTTTCTTT. Translated: CASSLEQGRTEAFF. The variable domain in full, completed from reference TRBV5-1 and TRBJ1-1, reads KAGVTQTPRYLIKTRGQQVTLSCSPISGHRSVSWYQQTPGQGLQFLFEYFSETQRNKGNFPGRFSGRQFSNSRSEMNVSTLELGDSALYLCASSLEQGRTEAFFGQGTRLTVV.

Written as DNA, the CDR3 is TGTGCCAGCAGCTTAGCGCGGACAGGGGGCATGGAGACCCAGTACTTC. Translating it yields CASSLARTGGMETQYF. The chain joins TRBV7-2 to TRBJ2-5, with 11 bases aligning to TRBD1. This CDR3 contains 16 residues. The V gene's germline CDR1 is SGHTA and CDR2 FQGNSA. With 0 bases clipped from V and 5 bases from J, the junction kept 5 bases outside the gene matches.

The chain recombines TRBV27 with TRBJ2-7; maybe TRBD1 (6 bases). CDR1 and CDR2 from the germline V gene are MNHEY and SMNVEV (reference sequence). V was cut by 6 bases and J by 0 bases, with 9 bases left in between. The CDR3 consists of 13 residues. CDR3 coding DNA: TGTGCCAGCAGGCCGGGACACTCCTACGAGCAGTACTTC. This translates into CASRPGHSYEQYF.

This chain links TRBV4-3 with TRBJ2-2, with TRBD2 identical over 8 bases. This CDR3 spans 14 amino acids. CDR1 LGHNA and CDR2 YSLEER come from the germline V gene. Trimming took 9 bases from V and 4 from J; bases not matched to a gene: 7. CDR3 in DNA: TGCGCCAGTCAGCGGGAGATTCGCACCGGGGAGCTGTTTTTT. Residues: CASQREIRTGELFF.

V gene TRBV7-9 combines with J gene TRBJ2-3, with 10 bases lining up with TRBD1. CDR1 SEHNR and CDR2 FQNEAQ come from the germline V gene (reference sequence). J gave up 3 bases and V 5 bases, and 5 bases lay outside the gene matches. This CDR3 has 15 residues. The CDR3 reads CASSGTGQGTDTQYF. The CDR3 DNA sequence: TGTGCCAGCAGCGGGACGGGACAGGGGACAGATACGCAGTATTTT.

The chain uses TRBV7-9 and TRBJ2-6; 11 bases map to TRBD1. There are 17 residues in the CDR3. Germline CDR1 reads SEHNR; CDR2 reads FQNEAQ (reference sequence). V lost 1 base to trimming and J lost 2 bases; unmatched junction nucleotides: 1. CDR3 amino acids: CASSLGTGGAGANVLTF. In nucleotides, the CDR3 is TGTGCCAGCAGCTTAGGGACAGGGGGCGCTGGGGCCAACGTCCTGACTTTC. Variable domain in full (rest from reference TRBV7-9 and TRBJ2-6): DTGVSQNPRHKITKRGQNVTFRCDPISEHNRLYWYRQTLGQGPEFLTYFQNEAQLEKSRLLSDRFSAERPKGSFSTLEIQRTEQGDSAMYLCASSLGTGGAGANVLTFGAGSRLTVL.

The chain couples TRBV11-2 to TRBJ2-5; 8 bases are shared with TRBD2. Germline lookup yields CDR1 SGHAT and CDR2 FQNNGV. This CDR3 region has 16 residues. V dropped 6 bases and J dropped 5; count of bases not matched to a gene: 14. CDR3 in amino acids: CASSAFVAGGLETQYF. As DNA, the CDR3 is TGTGCCAGCAGTGCGTTCGTTGCGGGGGGCTTGGAGACCCAGTACTTC.

The V and J genes are TRBV2 and TRBJ1-5, with D hard to call. CDR3 size: 14 residues. The V and J ends lost 6 bases and 7 bases respectively, with 16 bases between them. Germline CDR1 reads SNHLY; CDR2 reads FYNNEI. CDR3 protein: CASRSKTGWQPQHF. CDR3 sequence (DNA): TGTGCCAGCAGATCGAAGACGGGTTGGCAGCCCCAGCATTTT.

This chain links TRBV18 with TRBJ2-3, with TRBD2 identical over 9 bases. V was pared by 2 bases and J by 2 bases, with 2 bases of the junction left unmatched. Per germline, CDR1 KGHSH and CDR2 LQKENI. The CDR3 spans 15 residues. The CDR3 region has the DNA TGTGCCAGCTCACCATCTAGCGGGAACACAGATACGCAGTATTTT. Translated, it gives CASSPSSGNTDTQYF. The entire variable domain, with the rest obtained from reference TRBV18 and TRBJ2-3, is as follows: NAGVMQNPRHLVRRRGQEARLRCSPMKGHSHVYWYRQLPEEGLKFMVYLQKENIIDESGMPKERFSAEFPKEGPSILRIQQVVRGDSAAYFCASSPSSGNTDTQYFGPGTRLTVL.

The gene calls are TRBV5-4 and TRBJ2-7, with TRBD2 identical over 10 bases. The CDR3 totals 15 residues. V shed 2 bases and J 3 bases; nucleotides not matched to a gene: 5. CDR1 and CDR2 from the germline V gene are SGHNT and YYREEE (reference sequence). The CDR3 sequence: CASSFPASGSYEQYF. CDR3 nucleotide sequence: TGTGCCAGCAGCTTTCCGGCTAGCGGGAGCTACGAGCAGTACTTC.

This sequence joins TRBV5-1 and TRBJ1-1; tentatively, D is TRBD1 (6 bases). Germline V CDR1 and CDR2: SGHRS, YFSETQ. V was cut by 0 bases and J by 0 bases, with 12 bases left in between. The CDR3 covers 16 residues. CDR3 sequence reads: CASSLGFGTMNTEAFF. The CDR3 region has the DNA TGCGCCAGCAGCTTGGGATTTGGGACAATGAACACTGAAGCTTTCTTT.

This chain joins TRBV6-1 and TRBJ2-3; D gene unclear. Looked up from germline, CDR1 is MNHNS and CDR2 is SASEGT. This CDR3 has 14 residues. V shed 4 bases and J shed 0 bases, with 8 bases lying between them. CDR3 DNA sequence: TGTGCCAGCAGTGGCTTCGGGAGCACAGATACGCAGTATTTT. Encoded protein: CASSGFGSTDTQYF.

The chain joins TRBV6-5 to TRBJ2-7; no clear D gene. The CDR3 covers 14 residues. Germline CDR1 is MNHEY and CDR2 is SVGAGI. Deletions cut 8 bases from V and 3 bases from J, with 17 bases between. In nucleotides, the CDR3 is TGTGCCAGCTCCTTGGCAGGTGGCTTCTACGAGCAGTACGTC. As protein: CASSLAGGFYEQYV.

J is TRBJ1-1 and V is TRBV29-1; D is possibly TRBD1 (5 bases). The CDR3 consists of 11 residues. Germline V gene lookup returns CDR1 SQVTM and CDR2 ANQGSEA. V shed 7 bases and J shed 7 bases, with 13 bases lying between them. In nucleotides, the CDR3 is TGCAGCGCGCAGCGGGGGATTGAAGCTTTCTTT. Protein: CSAQRGIEAFF.

The chain carries TRBV5-4 and TRBJ2-7; D not certain. Per the germline V gene, CDR1 is SGHNT and CDR2 is YYREEE (reference sequence). The V gene lost 0 bases and the J gene lost 1 base, with 8 bases spanning the gap. The length of the CDR3 is 14 residues. CDR3 sequence (DNA): TGTGCCAGCAGCTTGGGGGCAGGATCCTACGAGCAGTACTTC. Its translation: CASSLGAGSYEQYF.

The genes are TRBV28 and TRBJ1-1; D gene unclear. Germline CDR1 and CDR2: MDHEN and SYDVKM. This CDR3 comprises 13 residues. V was shortened by 4 bases and J by 1 base, with 7 bases between the two germline ends. The CDR3: CASSWRGNTEAFF. The CDR3 DNA sequence: TGTGCCAGCAGTTGGAGAGGGAACACTGAAGCTTTCTTT.

This chain joins TRBV21-1 and TRBJ2-1; the D call of TRBD2 is as the table states it, not checked on the DNA. TRBV21-1 is assigned pseudogene status. The CDR3 sequence is 15 residues long. The chain's CDR3 is CASSREHVLYNEQFF. The CDR3, as DNA: TGTGCCAGCAGCAGGGAGCACGTACTCTACAATGAGCAGTTCTTC.

The V and J genes are TRBV7-6 and TRBJ1-2; D gene unclear. CDR1 is SGHVS, CDR2 FNYEAQ, per germline. V was pared by 0 bases and J by 2 bases, with 7 bases between. The CDR3 runs 14 residues. The CDR3, as DNA: TGTGCCAGCAGCTTAGCAGGCGGGAACTATGGCTACACCTTC. Translated: CASSLAGGNYGYTF.

The V call is TRBV15, the J call TRBJ1-2; tentative D call: TRBD1 (6 bases). CDR3 length equals 14 residues. Looked up from germline, CDR1 is LNHNV and CDR2 is YYDKDF (reference sequence). V was trimmed by 4 bases and J by 7 bases, leaving 16 bases between them. The CDR3 sequence: CATSTYQGSGGYTF. The CDR3 DNA sequence: TGTGCCACCAGCACTTACCAGGGGTCTGGTGGCTACACCTTC.

The gene calls are TRBV18 and TRBJ1-3, with 9 bases lining up with TRBD1. CDR1 and CDR2 (germline): KGHSH, LQKENI. The CDR3 has 16 amino acids. V was clipped by 4 bases and J by 0 bases; unmatched bases: 4. For the CDR3, the DNA is TGTGCCAGCTCACTACAGGGGGCCGACTCTGGAAACACCATATATTTT. Amino acid sequence: CASSLQGADSGNTIYF.